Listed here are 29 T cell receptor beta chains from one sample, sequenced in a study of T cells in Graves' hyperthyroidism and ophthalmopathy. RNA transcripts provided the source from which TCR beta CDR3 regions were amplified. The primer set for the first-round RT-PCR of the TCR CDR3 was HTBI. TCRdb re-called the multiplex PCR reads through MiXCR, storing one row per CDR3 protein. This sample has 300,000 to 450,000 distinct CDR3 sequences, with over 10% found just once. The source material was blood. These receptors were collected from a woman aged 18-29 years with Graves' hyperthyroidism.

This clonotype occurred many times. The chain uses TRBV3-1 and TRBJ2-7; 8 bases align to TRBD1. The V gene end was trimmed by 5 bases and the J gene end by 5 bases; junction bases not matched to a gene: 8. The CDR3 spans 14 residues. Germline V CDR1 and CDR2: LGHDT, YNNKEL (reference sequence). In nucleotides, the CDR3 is TGTGCCAGCAGCGCGGACAGGGTAGGGAACGAGCAGTACTTC. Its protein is CASSADRVGNEQYF.

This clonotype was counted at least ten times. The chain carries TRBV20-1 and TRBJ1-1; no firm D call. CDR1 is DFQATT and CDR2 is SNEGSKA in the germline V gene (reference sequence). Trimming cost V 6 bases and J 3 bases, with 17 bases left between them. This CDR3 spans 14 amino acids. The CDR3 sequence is CSARTDHVYTEAFF. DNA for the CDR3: TGCAGTGCGAGGACGGACCATGTGTACACTGAAGCTTTCTTT.

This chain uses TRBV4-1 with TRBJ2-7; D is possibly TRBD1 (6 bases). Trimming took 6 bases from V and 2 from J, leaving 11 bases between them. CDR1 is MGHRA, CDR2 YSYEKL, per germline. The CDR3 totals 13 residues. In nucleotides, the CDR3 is TGCGCCAGCAGGGGGTGGGACACCTACGAGCAGTACTTC. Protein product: CASRGWDTYEQYF.

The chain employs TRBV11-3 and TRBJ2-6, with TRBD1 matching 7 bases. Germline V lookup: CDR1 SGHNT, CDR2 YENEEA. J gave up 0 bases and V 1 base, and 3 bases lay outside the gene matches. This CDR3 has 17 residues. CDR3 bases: TGTGCCAGCAGCTTAGGCCGGGACAGCTCTGGGGCCAACGTCCTGACTTTC. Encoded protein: CASSLGRDSSGANVLTF. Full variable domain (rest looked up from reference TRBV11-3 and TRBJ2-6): EAGVVQSPRYKIIEKKQPVAFWCNPISGHNTLYWYLQNLGQGPELLIRYENEEAVDDSQLPKDRFSAERLKGVDSTLKIQPAELGDSAVYLCASSLGRDSSGANVLTFGAGSRLTVL.

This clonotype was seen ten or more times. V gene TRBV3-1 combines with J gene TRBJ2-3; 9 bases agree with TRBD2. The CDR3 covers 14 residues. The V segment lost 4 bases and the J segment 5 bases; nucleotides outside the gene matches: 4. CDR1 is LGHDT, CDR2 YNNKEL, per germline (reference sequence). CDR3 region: CASSRGGDGDTQYF. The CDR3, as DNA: TGTGCCAGCAGCCGCGGGGGGGATGGAGATACGCAGTATTTT.

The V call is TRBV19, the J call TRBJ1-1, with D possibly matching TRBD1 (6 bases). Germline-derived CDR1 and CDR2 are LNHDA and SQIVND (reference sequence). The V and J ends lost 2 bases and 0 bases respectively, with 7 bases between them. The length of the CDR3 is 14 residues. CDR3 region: CASSITGMNTEAFF. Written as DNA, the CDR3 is TGTGCCAGTAGTATAACAGGGATGAACACTGAAGCTTTCTTT.

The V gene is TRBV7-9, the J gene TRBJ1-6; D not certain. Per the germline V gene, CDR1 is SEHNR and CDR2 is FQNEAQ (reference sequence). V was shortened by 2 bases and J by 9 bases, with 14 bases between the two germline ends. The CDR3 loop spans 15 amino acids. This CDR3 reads CASSLYGLGGSPLHF. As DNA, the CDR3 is TGTGCCAGCAGCTTATATGGGTTAGGCGGTTCACCCCTCCACTTT.

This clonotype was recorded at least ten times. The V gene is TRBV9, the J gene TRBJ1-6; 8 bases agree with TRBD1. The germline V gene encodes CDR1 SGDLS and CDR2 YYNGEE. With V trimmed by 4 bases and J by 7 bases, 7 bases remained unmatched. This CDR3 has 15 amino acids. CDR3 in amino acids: CASSPDRAGNSPLHF. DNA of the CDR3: TGTGCCAGCAGCCCGGACAGGGCGGGGAATTCACCCCTCCACTTT.

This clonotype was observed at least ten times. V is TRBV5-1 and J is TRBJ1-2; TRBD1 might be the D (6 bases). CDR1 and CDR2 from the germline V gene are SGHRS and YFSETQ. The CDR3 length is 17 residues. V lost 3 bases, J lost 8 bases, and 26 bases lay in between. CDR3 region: CASSSDPGVRLGHGYTF. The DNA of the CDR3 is TGCGCCAGCAGCTCGGATCCAGGGGTTCGGTTGGGTCACGGCTACACCTTC.

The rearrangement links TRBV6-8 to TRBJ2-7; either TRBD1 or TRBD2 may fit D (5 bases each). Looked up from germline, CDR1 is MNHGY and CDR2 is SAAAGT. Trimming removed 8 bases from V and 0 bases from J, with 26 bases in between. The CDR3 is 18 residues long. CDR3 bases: TGTGCCAGCGTTTCTCTTTTACGAAGTCTGGGGACCTCCTACGAGCAGTACTTC. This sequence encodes CASVSLLRSLGTSYEQYF.

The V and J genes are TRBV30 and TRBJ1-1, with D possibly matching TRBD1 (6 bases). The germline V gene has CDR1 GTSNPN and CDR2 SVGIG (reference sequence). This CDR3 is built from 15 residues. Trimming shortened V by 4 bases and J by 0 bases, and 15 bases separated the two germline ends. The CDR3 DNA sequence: TGTGCCTGGAAACCGCCGGACAGATTGAACACTGAAGCTTTCTTT. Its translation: CAWKPPDRLNTEAFF.

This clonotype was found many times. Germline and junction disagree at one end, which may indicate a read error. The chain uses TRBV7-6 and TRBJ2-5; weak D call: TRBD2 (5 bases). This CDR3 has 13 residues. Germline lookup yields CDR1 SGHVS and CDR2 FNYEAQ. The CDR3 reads CASSFAGPRGQDF. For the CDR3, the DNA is TGTGCCAGCAGCTTCGCCGGCCCAAGAGGGCAGGACTTC.

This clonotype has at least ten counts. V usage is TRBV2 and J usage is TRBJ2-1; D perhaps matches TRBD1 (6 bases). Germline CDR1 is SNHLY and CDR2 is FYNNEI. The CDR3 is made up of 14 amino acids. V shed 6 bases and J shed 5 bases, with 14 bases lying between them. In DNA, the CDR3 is TGTGCCAGCAGCCCCAGGGGAACAAACAATGAGCAGTTCTTC. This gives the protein CASSPRGTNNEQFF.

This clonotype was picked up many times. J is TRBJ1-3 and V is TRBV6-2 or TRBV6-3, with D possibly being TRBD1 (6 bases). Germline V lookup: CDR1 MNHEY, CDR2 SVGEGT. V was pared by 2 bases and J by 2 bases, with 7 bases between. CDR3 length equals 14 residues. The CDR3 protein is CASSYGGPGNTIYF. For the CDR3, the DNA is TGTGCCAGCAGTTACGGGGGGCCTGGAAACACCATATATTTT.

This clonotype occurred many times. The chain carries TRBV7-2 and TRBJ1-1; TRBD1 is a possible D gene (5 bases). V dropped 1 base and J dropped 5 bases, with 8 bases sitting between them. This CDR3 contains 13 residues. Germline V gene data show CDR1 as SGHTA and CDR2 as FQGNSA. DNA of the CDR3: TGTGCCAGCAGCTTAGTCGAGGGGACTGAAGCTTTCTTT. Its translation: CASSLVEGTEAFF.

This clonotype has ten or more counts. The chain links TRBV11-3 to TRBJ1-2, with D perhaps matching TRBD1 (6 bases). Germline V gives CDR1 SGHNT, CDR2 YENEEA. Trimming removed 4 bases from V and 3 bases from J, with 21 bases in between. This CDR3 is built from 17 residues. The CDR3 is CASSWGLHRDVDYGYTF. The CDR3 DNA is TGTGCCAGCAGCTGGGGGCTACACAGGGATGTAGACTATGGCTACACCTTC. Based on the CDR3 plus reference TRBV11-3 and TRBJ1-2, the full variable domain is EAGVVQSPRYKIIEKKQPVAFWCNPISGHNTLYWYLQNLGQGPELLIRYENEEAVDDSQLPKDRFSAERLKGVDSTLKIQPAELGDSAVYLCASSWGLHRDVDYGYTFGSGTRLTVV.

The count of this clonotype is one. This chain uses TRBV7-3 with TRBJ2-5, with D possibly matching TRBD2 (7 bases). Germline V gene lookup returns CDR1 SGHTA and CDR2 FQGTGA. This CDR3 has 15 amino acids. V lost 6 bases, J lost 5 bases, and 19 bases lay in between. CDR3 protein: CASSVTSSQGETQYF. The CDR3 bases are TGTGCCAGCAGTGTGACTAGCTCCCAGGGGGAGACCCAGTACTTC.

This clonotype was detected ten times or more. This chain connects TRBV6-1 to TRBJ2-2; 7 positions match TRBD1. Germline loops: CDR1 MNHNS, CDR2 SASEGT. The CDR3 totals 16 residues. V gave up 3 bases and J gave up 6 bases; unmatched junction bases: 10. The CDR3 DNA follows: TGTGCCAGCAGTGATCGACAGGGAATAATGGCCGGGGAGCTGTTTTTT. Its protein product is CASSDRQGIMAGELFF.

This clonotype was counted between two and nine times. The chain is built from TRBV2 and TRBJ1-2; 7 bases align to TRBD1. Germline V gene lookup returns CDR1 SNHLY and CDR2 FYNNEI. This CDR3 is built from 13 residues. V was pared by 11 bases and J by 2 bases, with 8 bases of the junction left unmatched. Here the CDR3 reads CAQYRGPNYGYTF. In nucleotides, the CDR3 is TGTGCCCAGTACAGGGGTCCCAACTATGGCTACACCTTC.

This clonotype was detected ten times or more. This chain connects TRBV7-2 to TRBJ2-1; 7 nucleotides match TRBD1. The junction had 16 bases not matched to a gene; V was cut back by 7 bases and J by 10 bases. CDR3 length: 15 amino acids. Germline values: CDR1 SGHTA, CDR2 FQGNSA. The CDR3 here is CASTFRQGSLGEQFF. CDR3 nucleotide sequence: TGTGCCAGCACCTTTCGACAGGGATCGTTGGGGGAGCAGTTCTTC.

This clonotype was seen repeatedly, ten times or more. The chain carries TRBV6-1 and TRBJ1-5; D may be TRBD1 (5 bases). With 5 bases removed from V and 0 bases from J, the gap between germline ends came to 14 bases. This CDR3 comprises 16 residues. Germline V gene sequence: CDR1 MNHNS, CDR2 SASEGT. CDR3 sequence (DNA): TGTGCCAGCAGTCCGGACACCCTTGATAGCAATCAGCCCCAGCATTTT. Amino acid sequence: CASSPDTLDSNQPQHF.

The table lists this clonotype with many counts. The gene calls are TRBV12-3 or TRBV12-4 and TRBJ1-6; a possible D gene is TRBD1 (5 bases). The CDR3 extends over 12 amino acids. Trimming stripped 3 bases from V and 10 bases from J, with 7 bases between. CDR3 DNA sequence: TGTGCCAGCAGTTTTTGGGGGTCACCCCTCCACTTT. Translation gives CASSFWGSPLHF.

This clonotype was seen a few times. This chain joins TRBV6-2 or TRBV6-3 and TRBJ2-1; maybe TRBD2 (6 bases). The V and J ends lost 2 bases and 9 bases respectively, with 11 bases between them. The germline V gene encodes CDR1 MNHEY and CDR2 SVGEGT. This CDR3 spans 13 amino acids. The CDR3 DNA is TGTGCCAGCAGTTACGCGATGGGGGGTGAGCAGTTCTTC. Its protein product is CASSYAMGGEQFF.

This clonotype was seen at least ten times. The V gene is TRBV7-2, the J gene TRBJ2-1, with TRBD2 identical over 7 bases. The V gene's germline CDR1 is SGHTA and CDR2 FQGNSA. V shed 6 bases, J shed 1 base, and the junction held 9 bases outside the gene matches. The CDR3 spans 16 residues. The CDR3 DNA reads TGTGCCAGCAGGTCCGGCGGGAGTGGTTCCTACAATGAGCAGTTCTTC. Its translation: CASRSGGSGSYNEQFF.

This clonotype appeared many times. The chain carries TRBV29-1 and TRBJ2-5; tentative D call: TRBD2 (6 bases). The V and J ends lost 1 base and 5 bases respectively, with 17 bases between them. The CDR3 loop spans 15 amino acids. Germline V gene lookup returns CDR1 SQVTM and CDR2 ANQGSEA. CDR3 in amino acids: CSVEVKRGAGETQYF. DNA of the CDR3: TGCAGCGTTGAAGTCAAACGCGGGGCTGGGGAGACCCAGTACTTC.

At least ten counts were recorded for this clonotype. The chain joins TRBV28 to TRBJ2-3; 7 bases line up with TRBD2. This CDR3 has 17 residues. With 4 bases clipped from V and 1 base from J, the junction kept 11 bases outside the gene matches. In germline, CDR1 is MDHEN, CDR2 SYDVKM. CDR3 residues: CASSSRPASGRTDTQYF. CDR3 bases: TGTGCCAGCAGTTCCAGGCCCGCTAGCGGACGCACAGATACGCAGTATTTT.

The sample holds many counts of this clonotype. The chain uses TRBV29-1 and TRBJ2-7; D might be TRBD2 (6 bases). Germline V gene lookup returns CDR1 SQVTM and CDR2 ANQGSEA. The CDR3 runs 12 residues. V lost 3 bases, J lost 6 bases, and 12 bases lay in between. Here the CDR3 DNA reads TGCAGCGTTGACAGGGAGGATGGCGAGCAGTACTTC. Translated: CSVDREDGEQYF.

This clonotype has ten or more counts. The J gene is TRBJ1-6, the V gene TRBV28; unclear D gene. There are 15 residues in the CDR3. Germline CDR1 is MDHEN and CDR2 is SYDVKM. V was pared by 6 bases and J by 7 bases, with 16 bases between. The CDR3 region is CASSKGPRTNSPLHF. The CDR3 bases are TGTGCCAGCAGCAAAGGGCCCCGAACCAATTCACCCCTCCACTTT.

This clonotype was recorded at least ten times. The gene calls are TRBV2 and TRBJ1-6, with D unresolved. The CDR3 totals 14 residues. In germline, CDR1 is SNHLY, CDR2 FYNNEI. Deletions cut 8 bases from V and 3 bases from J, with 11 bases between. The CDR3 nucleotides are TGTGCCAGCTACGACGCAGACTATAATTCACCCCTCCACTTT. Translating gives CASYDADYNSPLHF.